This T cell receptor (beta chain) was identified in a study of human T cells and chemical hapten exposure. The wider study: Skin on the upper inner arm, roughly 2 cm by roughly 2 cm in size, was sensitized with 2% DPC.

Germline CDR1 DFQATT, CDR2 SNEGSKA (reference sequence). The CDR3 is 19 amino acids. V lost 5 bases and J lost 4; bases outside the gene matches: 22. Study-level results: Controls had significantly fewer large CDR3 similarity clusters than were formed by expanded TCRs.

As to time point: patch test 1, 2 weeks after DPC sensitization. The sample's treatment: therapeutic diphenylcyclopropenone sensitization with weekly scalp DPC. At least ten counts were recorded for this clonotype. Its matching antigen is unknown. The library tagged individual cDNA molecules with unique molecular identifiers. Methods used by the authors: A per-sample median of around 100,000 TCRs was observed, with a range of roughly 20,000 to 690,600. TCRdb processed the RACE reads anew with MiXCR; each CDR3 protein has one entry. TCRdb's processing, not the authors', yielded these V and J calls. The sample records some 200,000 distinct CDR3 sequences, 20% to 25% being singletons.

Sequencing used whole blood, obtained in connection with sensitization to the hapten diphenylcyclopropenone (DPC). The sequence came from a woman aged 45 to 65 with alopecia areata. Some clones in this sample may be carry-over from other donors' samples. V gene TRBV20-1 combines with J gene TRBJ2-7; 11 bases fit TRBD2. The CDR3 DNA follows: TGCAGTGCTGGTGGGTTACCGGGACTAGCGGACGTCGGCGGTTACGAGCAGTACTTC. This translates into CSAGGLPGLADVGGYEQYF.